This T cell receptor beta chain was captured in a study of T-cell memory formation after mild COVID-19 (dated by TCRdb to about 2021). For the wider study: TCR sequence clusters from the two donors were found to be largely donor specific. Longitudinal TCRalpha and TCRbeta repertoire sequencing tracked T-cell clones expanding and contracting after mild COVID-19 in two donors. Two young, previously healthy adult volunteers made up the cohort, one male and one female. Broader findings and caveats from the paper: The detection of some responding clones in pre-infection memory suggests that pre-existing cross-reactive memory T cells joined the SARS-CoV-2 response. Contracting CD4+ clones turned up mainly in the CM and EM memory subsets, whereas EMRA was where CD8+ clones were enriched. Balanced CD4/CD8 phenotypes were observed for clones contracting from day 15 to 85, whereas a bias towards CD4+ was observed for a second wave of clones expanding from day 15 to 37. SARS-CoV-2 specificity of the second-wave clones peaking on day 37 was not confirmed. The study included only a couple of mild cases, and larger cohorts that include severe cases with pre-infection samples were judged to be necessary.

The CDR3 spans 15 residues, from the cysteine through the phenylalanine. Only the CDR3 region is kept as DNA, spanning 45 bases read in frame from base 1. CDR1 SGHVS and CDR2 FNYEAQ were looked up in the germline V gene. A distance of 13 bases separates the germline ends of V and J, which lose 0 bases and 5 bases respectively. A note on this clonotype: What this receptor recognizes is not known. No clone much larger than this one lies a single base away; base qualities are absent.

PBMCs were isolated by Ficoll-Paque density gradient centrifugation. The sample was run on an Illumina NovaSeq 6000. TCRalpha and TCRbeta cDNA libraries were built by 5'RACE with constant-segment primers, adding sample barcodes and unique molecular identifiers. RNA was extracted from every sample with Trizol reagent. Library amplification was performed in two PCR steps, and a second sample barcode and Illumina TruSeq adapters were introduced in the second step. Sequencing of libraries was performed on an Illumina NovaSeq with 2 x 150 bp paired-end reads. The study's own analysis went as follows. The reads were demultiplexed and collapsed into UMI-guided consensus sequences using migec v1.2.7. Using mixcr v2.1.11, UMI consensuses were aligned to TRA and TRB V and J templates and then assembled into clonotypes. A clonotype was counted as expanded or contracted only if both edgeR and NoisET called the change significant, with noise models trained on biological replicates. For edgeR calls, a false discovery rate-adjusted p below 0.01 and a log2 fold-change threshold of 1 were applied. As an exploratory analysis of dynamics, max-normalized trajectories of the 1000 most abundant clonotypes were examined with PCA combined with hierarchical clustering. Separately sequenced CD4+ and CD8+ repertoires were used to assign a CD4 or CD8 phenotype to each responding clone. TCRdb itself trimmed the public reads at Q25 with fastp, ran MiXCR and retained productive beta chains. CDR3 protein sequences are deduplicated, and each keeps its most common genes and DNA. These V and J calls derive from TCRdb rather than the authors' analysis. The sample profile shows approximately 45,000 distinct CDR3 sequences; over 6.5% of them were found once. The ten biggest clones cover 0.79% of the sample.

Source material: PBMCs or a T cell subset sorted from them (not recorded which). The chain links TRBV7-6 with TRBJ2-5, and perhaps TRBD2 as D gene, on 6 matching bases. This sequence was found in an adult who had mild COVID-19 (a few samples of this study predate the infection). The sample titles of this study are shuffled in the database, so cell type and time point are left out. CDR3 reads: CASSLARSREETQYF. The DNA sequence is TGTGCCAGCAGCTTAGCAAGGTCTCGGGAGGAGACCCAGTACTTC.